The 14 T cell receptor beta chains below come from one sample, sequenced in a study of cytomegalovirus exposure and HLA in healthy donors (dated 2017 in TCRdb). Library method: the immunoSEQ multiplex PCR assay. For the multiplex PCR, a mixture combining 60 forward primers for TCR Vbeta segments and 13 reverse primers for TCR Jbeta segments was used. TCRdb retrieved this table from immuneACCESS and kept in-frame rearrangements only. Not all clones are present; in checked studies, unresolved V genes account for under half, and no reason is known for the remainder. For this sample the table gives about 85,000 clones, of which roughly 73% were detected only once. The top ten hold roughly 2% of the sample. Material: PBMCs. The receptors stem from a boy younger than 18 in good health and CMV-seronegative.

The genes are TRBV27 and TRBJ2-2; D remains ambiguous. The CDR3 spans 13 residues. The V gene lost 8 bases and the J gene lost 3 bases, with 10 bases spanning the gap. Germline V gene data show CDR1 as MNHEY and CDR2 as SMNVEV (reference sequence). The chain's CDR3 is CASGTVYTGELFF. In nucleotides, the CDR3 is TGTGCCAGCGGTACGGTCTACACCGGGGAGCTGTTTTTT.

The chain carries TRBV29-1 and TRBJ2-1; no definite D call. Germline V gives CDR1 SQVTM, CDR2 ANQGSEA. The CDR3 covers 10 residues. V was clipped by 4 bases and J by 12 bases, with 10 bases between them. The CDR3 here is CSVGQDRQFF. CDR3 nucleotide sequence: TGCAGCGTTGGACAAGATAGGCAGTTCTTC.

This clone was found once. V gene TRBV29-1 combines with J gene TRBJ1-1; maybe TRBD1 (6 bases). The CDR3 is 14 amino acids. V shed 7 bases and J shed 7 bases, with 22 bases lying between them. The germline V gene has CDR1 SQVTM and CDR2 ANQGSEA. CDR3 loop: CSAAREGRGFEAFF. CDR3 coding DNA: TGCAGCGCCGCCCGGGAGGGGAGGGGGTTTGAAGCTTTCTTT.

The CDR3 nucleotides read TGTGCCAGCAGTTTAGTTACAGGGTTTTACGAGCAGTACTTC. This translates into CASSLVTGFYEQYF. V and J are TRBV27 and TRBJ2-7, with D possibly TRBD1 on 6 matching bases. Germline CDR1 and CDR2: MNHEY and SMNVEV (reference sequence). Deletions cut 2 bases from V and 4 bases from J, with 12 bases between. There are 14 residues in the CDR3.

This clone was detected only a few times. The chain employs TRBV5-1 and TRBJ2-7; 10 nucleotides agree with TRBD2. Germline trimming cut 1 base from V and 3 bases from J; bases unmatched to any gene: 7. The CDR3 consists of 16 residues. CDR1 SGHRS and CDR2 YFSETQ come from the germline V gene. The CDR3, as DNA: TGCGCCAGCAGCTTGAAAAGCGGGGGGGTGAGCTACGAGCAGTACTTC. Amino acid sequence: CASSLKSGGVSYEQYF.

This chain connects TRBV10-1 to TRBJ2-7; TRBD2 agrees at 7 bases. J gave up 2 bases and V 6 bases, and 10 bases lay outside the gene matches. The CDR3 extends over 15 amino acids. In germline, CDR1 is WNHNN, CDR2 SYGVQD (reference sequence). The CDR3: CASSPSWEGPYEQYF. In DNA form, the CDR3 reads TGCGCCAGCAGCCCGTCCTGGGAGGGCCCCTACGAGCAGTACTTC.

The chain couples TRBV15 to TRBJ2-7; weak D call: TRBD2 (6 bases). The CDR3 is 16 amino acids. Deletions cut 0 bases from V and 5 bases from J, with 17 bases between. Looked up from germline, CDR1 is LNHNV and CDR2 is YYDKDF (reference sequence). The CDR3 coding sequence is TGTGCCACCAGCAGAGATGGGGGGACCCAACGCCACGAGCAGTACTTC. Its translation is CATSRDGGTQRHEQYF.

The rearrangement joins TRBV6-5 to TRBJ1-4; D gene uncertain. This CDR3 is 15 amino acids long. The germline V and J ends were trimmed by 10 bases and 0 bases, with 15 bases remaining between them. CDR1 and CDR2 from the germline V gene are MNHEY and SVGAGI. The CDR3 sequence is CATRPRTTTNEKLFF. In nucleotides, the CDR3 is TGTGCCACCCGACCTCGGACTACAACTAATGAAAAACTGTTTTTT.

This clone was seen only a few times. The V call is TRBV30, the J call TRBJ1-2, with a weak D call TRBD1 (6 bases). The CDR3 contains 13 residues. Germline-derived CDR1 and CDR2 are GTSNPN and SVGIG (reference sequence). V lost 3 bases and J lost 5, with 13 bases in between. The CDR3 coding sequence is TGTGCCTGGAGCCCTAACAGGGATTATGGCTACACCTTC. The encoded protein is CAWSPNRDYGYTF.

V is TRBV29-1 and J is TRBJ1-5; 8 bases fit TRBD1. J lost 2 bases, V lost 4 bases, and 1 base had no gene match. This CDR3 contains 13 residues. From germline, CDR1 is SQVTM and CDR2 ANQGSEA. The CDR3, as DNA: TGCAGCGTTGCGACAGGGGGCAATCAGCCCCAGCATTTT. Encoded protein: CSVATGGNQPQHF.

The chain uses TRBV2 and TRBJ1-5, with unresolved D. V lost 4 bases to trimming and J lost 2 bases, with 9 bases between them. The CDR3 covers 14 residues. CDR1 is SNHLY, CDR2 FYNNEI, per germline. The CDR3 nucleotides are TGTGCCAGCAGTGGACAAAAAGGCAATCAGCCCCAGCATTTT. It yields the protein CASSGQKGNQPQHF.

The V call is TRBV28, the J call TRBJ1-2; TRBD1 aligns across 10 bases. The CDR3 spans 17 residues. V shed 7 bases and J 7 bases; nucleotides not matched to a gene: 18. Germline CDR1 MDHEN, CDR2 SYDVKM. Written as DNA, the CDR3 is TGTGCCAGCATCACTCCTCGGAGACAGGGGGCACGTTTTGGCTACACCTTC. This codes for CASITPRRQGARFGYTF.

This clone was detected a few times. This chain links TRBV6-6 with TRBJ1-4; D is perhaps TRBD1 (6 bases). Looked up from germline, CDR1 is MNHNY and CDR2 is SVGAGI (reference sequence). Trimming removed 4 bases from V and 10 bases from J, with 19 bases in between. The CDR3 is 15 amino acids. CDR3 bases: TGTGCCAGCAGTTCGACAGGTGCTGGGTTTGGAAAACTGTTTTTT. Encoded protein: CASSSTGAGFGKLFF.

The chain employs TRBV6-5 and TRBJ2-7; no definite D call. The CDR3 length is 15 residues. CDR1 is MNHEY and CDR2 is SVGAGI in the germline V gene. V was clipped by 0 bases and J by 3 bases, with 12 bases between them. The CDR3 region is CASSYSPVTIYEQYF. The CDR3 bases are TGTGCCAGCAGTTACTCTCCCGTGACAATCTACGAGCAGTACTTC.